The T cell receptor beta chain under discussion was sequenced for a study of tumor-infiltrating lymphocytes in primary liver carcinoma. Making TCR beta cDNA involved roughly 0.55 ug total RNA and a constant-region primer. A slightly modified ARM-PCR protocol with three nested multiplex PCR rounds produced these TCR beta libraries. It was with TRBV1-TRBV30 forward primers and a C-beta reverse primer that the first two PCR rounds were run, at about 9 cycles each. Via MiXCR, TCRdb re-called the multiplex PCR reads, giving one row per CDR3 protein. The data show about 200,000 distinct CDR3 sequences, less than 75% seen once. Germline values: CDR1 MNHEY, CDR2 SVGAGI. The CDR3 spans 13 residues. V lost 5 bases, J lost 1 base, and 9 bases lay in between. Germline DNA was also extracted, with blood RNA taken from unsorted whole blood.

The sequenced material came from peripheral blood. The genes are TRBV6-5 and TRBJ2-7; D gene unclear. The TCR originated in a woman between 55 and 75 years old with primary liver carcinoma and hepatitis B virus infection. For the CDR3, the DNA is TGTGCCAGCAGTGAATGGGTTTCCTACGAGCAGTACTTC. Its protein product is CASSEWVSYEQYF.